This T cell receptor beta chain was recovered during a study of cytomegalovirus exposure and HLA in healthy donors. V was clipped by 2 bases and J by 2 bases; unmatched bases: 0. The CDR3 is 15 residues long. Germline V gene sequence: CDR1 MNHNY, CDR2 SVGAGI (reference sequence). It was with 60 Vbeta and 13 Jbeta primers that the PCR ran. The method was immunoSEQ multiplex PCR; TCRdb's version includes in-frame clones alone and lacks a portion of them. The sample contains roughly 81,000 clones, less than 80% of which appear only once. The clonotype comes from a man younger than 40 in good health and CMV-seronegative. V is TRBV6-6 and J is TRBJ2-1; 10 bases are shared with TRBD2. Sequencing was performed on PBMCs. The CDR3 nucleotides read TGTGCCAGCAGTTACGGACTAGCGGCCTACAATGAGCAGTTCTTC. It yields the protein CASSYGLAAYNEQFF.